A selection of T cell receptor beta chains follows, all from one sample in a study of PD-1 blockade in classical Hodgkin lymphoma. Produced via immunoSEQ multiplex PCR; TCRdb's table is partial and in-frame only. The table includes about 85,000 clones, about nine tenths detected once. The source material was peripheral blood mononuclear cells (PBMCs), sampled before the fourth cycle of nivolumab. The origin of the receptors is a human donor with classical Hodgkin lymphoma. The CDR3 runs from the conserved cysteine through the conserved F or W. A D gene is named only where the DNA matches it firmly. Clone size, where shown, is once, few, many, or a class for clones that have expanded.

>TRBD1|15|TRBV10-1|-|TRBJ2-7
CRQGELSILTYEQYF
TGCCGACAGGGCGAATTGAGCATCCTAACCTACGAGCAGTACTTC
>-|14|TRBV4-2|-|TRBJ2-3
CASSQEMGTDTQYF
TGTGCCAGCAGCCAAGAGATGGGCACAGATACGCAGTATTTT
>-|14|TRBV6-7|-|TRBJ1-6
CASSPGRDNSPLHF
TGTGCCAGCAGTCCGGGACGGGATAATTCACCCCTCCACTTT
>TRBD2|18|TRBV28|-|TRBJ2-2
CASSSSGSGGLNTGELFF
TGTGCCAGCAGTTCCTCAGGTAGCGGGGGCCTGAACACCGGGGAGCTGTTTTTT
>-|13|TRBV7-3|-|TRBJ2-5
CASSLEYGETQYF
TGTGCCAGCAGCTTGGAATATGGGGAGACCCAGTACTTC
>TRBD2|15|TRBV7-9|-|TRBJ2-5
CASSLSSGGQETQYF
TGTGCCAGCAGCTTAAGTAGCGGGGGACAAGAGACCCAGTACTTC
>-|16|TRBV11-1|-|TRBJ2-1
CASSLVVGFTYNEQFF
TGTGCCAGCAGCTTAGTGGTCGGGTTTACCTACAATGAGCAGTTCTTC
>TRBD2|16|TRBV7-6|-|TRBJ2-7
CASSLGSGGWTYEQYF
TGTGCCAGCAGCTTAGGGAGCGGGGGGTGGACCTACGAGCAGTACTTC
>-|15|TRBV6-1|-|TRBJ1-2
CASSEALGPGYGYTF
TGTGCCAGCAGTGAAGCGTTGGGGCCCGGCTATGGCTACACCTTC
>-|13|TRBV6-5|-|TRBJ2-7
CASSLETAYEQYF
TGTGCCAGCAGTTTAGAGACAGCTTACGAGCAGTACTTC
>-|14|TRBV9|-|TRBJ1-5
CASSVASSNQPQHF
TGTGCCAGCAGCGTAGCTAGTAGCAATCAGCCCCAGCATTTT
>-|13|TRBV19|-|TRBJ2-1
CASSPGNYNEQFF
TGTGCCAGTAGTCCCGGGAACTACAATGAGCAGTTCTTC
>-|14|TRBV28|-|TRBJ2-3
CASSFERGTDTQYF
TGTGCCAGCAGTTTCGAGCGCGGCACAGATACGCAGTATTTT
>-|13|TRBV27|-|TRBJ1-1
CASSLVGNTEAFF
TGTGCCAGCAGTTTGGTGGGGAACACTGAAGCTTTCTTT
>-|11|TRBV30|-|TRBJ1-1
CAWTDNTEAFF
TGTGCCTGGACCGACAACACTGAAGCTTTCTTT
>-|14|TRBV6-5|-|TRBJ1-6
CASSYFPVNSPLHF
TGTGCCAGCAGTTATTTCCCGGTTAATTCACCCCTCCACTTT
>TRBD1|20|TRBV30|-|TRBJ1-5
CAWSVFQRTGGTYSNQPQHF
TGTGCCTGGAGTGTATTCCAGCGGACAGGGGGGACTTATAGCAATCAGCCCCAGCATTTT
>TRBD1|15|TRBV28|-|TRBJ2-7
CASSPPTGASYEQYF
TGTGCCAGCAGTCCGCCGACAGGGGCATCCTACGAGCAGTACTTC
>-|14|TRBV9|-|TRBJ2-1
CASSVSSSYNEQFF
TGTGCCAGCAGCGTCTCCTCCTCCTACAATGAGCAGTTCTTC
>-|15|TRBV27|-|TRBJ1-4
CASSLSWLNNEKLFF
TGTGCCAGCAGTTTATCGTGGCTAAACAATGAAAAACTGTTTTTT
>-|17|TRBV5-1|-|TRBJ1-1
CASSVSDIPPMNTEAFF
TGCGCCAGCAGCGTAAGTGACATTCCCCCCATGAACACTGAAGCTTTCTTT
>-|14|TRBV14|few|TRBJ2-7
CASSLSGLRHEQYF
TGTGCCAGCAGCCTCAGCGGGTTGAGGCACGAGCAGTACTTC
>TRBD2|13|TRBV19|once|TRBJ2-7
CASSWSSGGEQYF
TGTGCCAGTAGTTGGTCTAGCGGAGGTGAGCAGTACTTC
>TRBD2|16|TRBV9|-|TRBJ2-1
CASSVAERGLYNEQFF
TGTGCCAGCAGCGTAGCTGAGCGGGGCCTCTACAATGAGCAGTTCTTC
>TRBD1|14|TRBV28|-|TRBJ1-3
CASSTDRAGNTIYF
TGTGCCAGCAGTACGGACAGGGCTGGAAACACCATATATTTT
>TRBD2|19|TRBV10-3|-|TRBJ2-1
CAISEVVVTSESSYNEQFF
TGTGCCATCAGTGAGGTGGTTGTGACTAGCGAAAGCTCCTACAATGAGCAGTTCTTC
>-|12|TRBV2|-|TRBJ1-2
CASSLDGYGYTF
TGTGCCAGCAGTTTAGACGGCTATGGCTACACCTTC
>-|17|TRBV4-3|-|TRBJ1-2
CASSQDPGGGKDYGYTF
TGCGCCAGCAGCCAAGATCCGGGTGGGGGGAAAGACTATGGCTACACCTTC
>-|14|TRBV6-5|-|TRBJ2-2
CAKVGIPNTGELFF
TGTGCCAAGGTGGGGATCCCGAACACCGGGGAGCTGTTTTTT
>TRBD1|15|TRBV7-2|-|TRBJ1-2
CASSLGTGGGGGYTF
TGTGCCAGCAGCCTCGGGACAGGGGGAGGGGGTGGCTACACCTTC
>-|13|TRBV7-6|-|TRBJ2-3
CASSPTSRDTQYF
TGTGCCAGCAGCCCAACTAGCCGGGATACGCAGTATTTT
>TRBD2|15|TRBV7-2|once|TRBJ2-7
CASSLARTSSYEQYF
TGTGCCAGCAGCTTAGCCAGGACTAGCTCCTACGAGCAGTACTTC
>-|12|TRBV19|-|TRBJ1-2
CASTGTAYGYTF
TGTGCCAGCACCGGGACGGCCTATGGCTACACCTTC
>TRBD1|17|TRBV15|-|TRBJ2-7
CATSRSSPGQGAYEQYF
TGTGCCACCAGCAGAAGCTCGCCGGGACAGGGTGCCTACGAGCAGTACTTC
>-|12|TRBV21-1|-|TRBJ2-1
CASSKESAEQFF
TGTGCCAGCAGCAAAGAGAGTGCTGAGCAGTTCTTC
>-|14|TRBV30|-|TRBJ2-7
CAWSVGMVGYEQYF
TGTGCCTGGAGTGTCGGTATGGTAGGATACGAGCAGTACTTC
>-|12|TRBV28|-|TRBJ1-6
CASSSSERPLHF
TGTGCCAGCAGTTCCAGCGAGAGGCCCCTCCACTTT
>-|15|TRBV5-1|-|TRBJ2-2
CASSLAQGETGELFF
TGCGCCAGCAGCTTGGCCCAAGGGGAGACCGGGGAGCTGTTTTTT
>-|11|TRBV4-1|-|TRBJ2-7
CASRSVNEQYF
TGCGCCAGCCGAAGCGTTAACGAGCAGTACTTC
>TRBD1|15|TRBV6-1|-|TRBJ2-2
CASSLMHRGPGELFF
TGTGCCAGCAGCCTAATGCACAGGGGACCCGGGGAGCTGTTTTTT
>TRBD1|15|TRBV10-3|once|TRBJ2-7
CAISVGGGPPYEQYF
TGTGCCATCAGTGTAGGGGGCGGGCCTCCCTACGAGCAGTACTTC
>-|14|TRBV7-9|few|TRBJ1-1
CASSFTGSSTEAFF
TGTGCCAGCAGCTTTACGGGGTCGAGCACTGAAGCTTTCTTT
>TRBD1|17|TRBV11-2|once|TRBJ1-6
CASSQDVGADRDSPLHF
TGTGCCAGCAGCCAAGATGTGGGGGCGGACAGGGATTCACCCCTCCACTTT
>-|18|TRBV19|-|TRBJ2-6
CASSIFHRVGSGANVLTF
TGTGCCAGTAGTATATTTCACAGGGTAGGCTCTGGGGCCAACGTCCTGACTTTC
>-|16|TRBV7-6|-|TRBJ2-7
CASSLIFKGESYEQYF
TGTGCCAGCAGCTTAATCTTTAAGGGGGAGAGCTACGAGCAGTACTTC
>TRBD1|13|TRBV10-1|-|TRBJ2-7
CASSPSTGVEQYF
TGCGCCAGCAGCCCCTCGACAGGGGTCGAGCAGTACTTC
>-|12|TRBV19|-|TRBJ1-2
CAGYGRHYGYTF
TGTGCCGGGTACGGACGCCACTATGGCTACACCTTC
>-|12|TRBV10-3|-|TRBJ2-1
CATDYGDNEQFF
TGTGCCACCGATTATGGCGACAATGAGCAGTTCTTC
>-|15|TRBV7-6|-|TRBJ2-2
CASSPAAGYTGELFF
TGTGCCAGCAGCCCCGCGGCGGGATACACCGGGGAGCTGTTTTTT
>-|14|TRBV5-6|-|TRBJ1-1
CASSPAGRETEAFF
TGTGCCAGCAGCCCCGCAGGGAGGGAAACTGAAGCTTTCTTT